A single sample gave rise to the 30 T cell receptor beta chains below, sequenced in a study of identical twins. TCRdb reprocessed the 5' RACE reads via MiXCR and lists one record per CDR3 protein. This sample has about 150,000 distinct CDR3 sequences, with roughly 3.2% found just once. Material: memory T cells sorted from blood. The receptors here all came from a man between 18 and 35 years old in good health.

There are many counts of this clonotype. The V and J genes are TRBV5-1 and TRBJ2-5, with 9 bases matching TRBD1. J gave up 5 bases and V 3 bases, and 11 bases lay outside the gene matches. Germline CDR1 SGHRS, CDR2 YFSETQ. This CDR3 is 16 amino acids long. The CDR3 spells CASSSATGTGTETQYF. The CDR3 DNA reads TGCGCCAGCAGCTCCGCTACCGGGACAGGGACGGAGACCCAGTACTTC.

This clonotype showed up many times. CDR3 DNA sequence: TGTGCCAGCAGCCAAGTAGGGGGGCGCGAGCAGTACGTC. Amino acids: CASSQVGGREQYV. The chain carries TRBV14 and TRBJ2-7; D assignment may be TRBD1 or TRBD2 (6 bases each). CDR1 is SGHDN and CDR2 is FVKESK in the germline V gene. Trimming took off 1 base at V and 6 bases at J, with 10 bases between the two ends. The CDR3 contains 13 residues.

This clonotype showed up many times. V gene TRBV6-4 combines with J gene TRBJ2-4; 7 bases line up with TRBD2. V shed 4 bases, J shed 7 bases, and the junction held 7 bases outside the gene matches. Germline CDR1 reads MRHNA; CDR2 reads SNTAGT. CDR3 length: 14 amino acids. In DNA form, the CDR3 reads TGTGCCAGCAGTGTAGGCGGGAGCGGCAACATTCAGTACTTC. Translation gives CASSVGGSGNIQYF.

This clonotype came up many times. V usage is TRBV7-8 and J usage is TRBJ1-2; D possibly corresponds to TRBD1 (5 bases). The CDR3 is made up of 13 amino acids. The V gene lost 5 bases and the J gene lost 2 bases, with 9 bases spanning the gap. Germline CDR1 SGHVS, CDR2 FQNEAQ. The CDR3 DNA sequence: TGTGCCAGCAGCCGCCAGGGCAACTATGGCTACACCTTC. Amino acid sequence: CASSRQGNYGYTF.

This clonotype was seen many times. V and J are TRBV20-1 and TRBJ2-7, with a tentative D call TRBD2 (5 bases). CDR1 DFQATT and CDR2 SNEGSKA come from the germline V gene (reference sequence). V lost 5 bases to trimming and J lost 5 bases, with 10 bases between them. This CDR3 is built from 11 residues. The CDR3 coding sequence is TGCAGTGCTCCAGACTACAACGAGCAGTACTTC. Its translation: CSAPDYNEQYF.

This clonotype has ten or more counts. The chain uses TRBV29-1 and TRBJ2-1; maybe TRBD2 (6 bases). CDR1 is SQVTM, CDR2 ANQGSEA, per germline. V dropped 7 bases and J dropped 10 bases, with 17 bases sitting between them. The CDR3 consists of 12 residues. In DNA form, the CDR3 reads TGCAGCGGCCGACTAGAGATAGGCGAGCAGTTCTTC. This encodes CSGRLEIGEQFF.

This clonotype was found many times. V gene TRBV4-2 combines with J gene TRBJ2-2; 8 bases are shared with TRBD1. Germline loops: CDR1 LGHNA, CDR2 YNFKEQ. CDR3 length: 18 amino acids. V shed 4 bases, J shed 3 bases, and the junction held 13 bases outside the gene matches. The CDR3 DNA is TGTGCCAGCAGCCTCGACTTGGACAGGGCGGTGGACACCGGGGAGCTGTTTTTT. Encoded protein: CASSLDLDRAVDTGELFF.

This clonotype was found many times. The chain carries TRBV29-1 and TRBJ1-5; no reliable D call. Germline CDR1 is SQVTM and CDR2 is ANQGSEA. There are 13 residues in the CDR3. V shed 1 base and J shed 6 bases, with 10 bases lying between them. The CDR3: CSVEGDVGQPQHF. The CDR3 DNA is TGCAGCGTTGAAGGGGATGTGGGTCAGCCCCAGCATTTT.

Many counts were recorded for this clonotype. The chain has TRBV7-6 and TRBJ2-7; 12 bases map to TRBD1. V shed 4 bases, J shed 9 bases, and the junction held 4 bases outside the gene matches. Germline V gene lookup returns CDR1 SGHVS and CDR2 FNYEAQ. CDR3 length: 13 residues. This chain's CDR3 is CASSSGTGGRQYF. The CDR3 DNA sequence: TGTGCCAGCAGCTCGGGGACAGGGGGCCGGCAGTACTTC. Supplemented by reference TRBV7-6 and TRBJ2-7, the full variable domain reads GAGVSQSPRYKVTKRGQDVALRCDPISGHVSLYWYRQALGQGPEFLTYFNYEAQQDKSGLPNDRFSAERPEGSISTLTIQRTEQRDSAMYRCASSSGTGGRQYFGPGTRLTVT.

This clonotype was counted ten times or more. The chain employs TRBV5-1 and TRBJ2-2; unclear D gene. CDR1 and CDR2 (germline): SGHRS, YFSETQ. V was cut by 3 bases and J by 6 bases, with 15 bases left in between. The CDR3 length is 15 residues. The chain's CDR3 is CASSSTDGPAGELFF. For the CDR3, the DNA is TGCGCCAGCAGCTCCACCGACGGGCCCGCCGGGGAGCTGTTTTTT.

This clonotype was recorded at least ten times. The chain joins TRBV11-2 to TRBJ2-2; D is uncertain. The V end was cut by 1 base, the J end by 0 bases, with 6 bases between. In germline, CDR1 is SGHAT, CDR2 FQNNGV. The CDR3 is 15 amino acids. The CDR3 spells CASSLGPTNTGELFF. CDR3 nucleotide sequence: TGTGCCAGCAGCTTAGGGCCTACGAACACCGGGGAGCTGTTTTTT.

The table lists this clonotype with many counts. The V and J genes are TRBV27 and TRBJ1-2; no clear D gene. This CDR3 has 14 amino acids. Germline CDR1 is MNHEY and CDR2 is SMNVEV (reference sequence). Trimming pared 2 bases from V and 0 bases from J, leaving 7 bases between. The CDR3: CASSLTGTNYGYTF. Written as DNA, the CDR3 is TGTGCCAGCAGTTTAACTGGGACTAACTATGGCTACACCTTC.

This clonotype occurred many times. The rearrangement joins TRBV12-3 or TRBV12-4 to TRBJ1-1; 7 nucleotides match TRBD1. J lost 1 base, V lost 6 bases, and 8 bases had no gene match. This CDR3 is built from 15 residues. The CDR3 DNA is TGTGCCAGCAGGCCGGACAGGAGACAGAACACTGAAGCTTTCTTT. Protein sequence: CASRPDRRQNTEAFF.

This clonotype was found many times. V usage is TRBV12-3 or TRBV12-4 and J usage is TRBJ2-4; D not resolved. CDR3 size: 13 residues. The V and J ends lost 7 bases and 0 bases respectively, with 7 bases between them. CDR3 sequence reads: CASTSLAKNIQYF. DNA for the CDR3: TGTGCCAGCACGTCACTAGCCAAAAACATTCAGTACTTC.

This clonotype has a handful of counts. The V gene is TRBV5-1, the J gene TRBJ1-2; 9 nucleotides match TRBD1. With 4 bases clipped from V and 8 bases from J, the junction kept 12 bases outside the gene matches. Germline CDR1 and CDR2: SGHRS and YFSETQ. The CDR3 contains 15 residues. The CDR3, as DNA: TGCGCCAGCAGCCCAAGTCCCGGGACAGGGAGCGGCTACACCTTC. The encoded protein is CASSPSPGTGSGYTF.

This clonotype was detected only a few times. V and J are TRBV11-3 and TRBJ2-3, with 8 nucleotides matching TRBD2. The V gene's germline CDR1 is SGHNT and CDR2 YENEEA. The CDR3 is made up of 14 amino acids. J was trimmed by 3 bases and V by 5 bases; bases with no gene match: 4. The DNA for the CDR3 is TGTGCCAGCAGCCGGGGGGGGCGGACAGATACGCAGTATTTT. This gives the protein CASSRGGRTDTQYF.

This clonotype was observed many times. The chain couples TRBV3-1 to TRBJ1-5; D gene uncertain. The V end lost 3 bases, the J end lost 7 bases, and 10 bases lay between the germline ends. This CDR3 region has 13 residues. CDR1 LGHDT and CDR2 YNNKEL come from the germline V gene (reference sequence). CDR3 sequence (DNA): TGTGCCAGCAGCCAGGGGAGGAGCCAGCCCCAGCATTTT. Translating gives CASSQGRSQPQHF.

This clonotype was observed many times. V gene TRBV4-1 combines with J gene TRBJ1-4; D might be TRBD1 (5 bases). The germline CDR1 and CDR2 sequences are MGHRA and YSYEKL. The CDR3 consists of 16 residues. V was trimmed by 1 base and J by 4 bases, leaving 13 bases between them. CDR3 sequence: CASSQGATVYNEKLFF. CDR3 DNA: TGCGCCAGCAGCCAAGGAGCGACAGTTTATAATGAAAAACTGTTTTTT.

This clonotype was seen at least ten times. The V and J genes are TRBV12-3 or TRBV12-4 and TRBJ2-2; D remains unclear. The CDR3 has 15 amino acids. V dropped 3 bases and J dropped 2 bases, with 10 bases sitting between them. The CDR3 sequence: CASSLGSLNTGELFF. In DNA form, the CDR3 reads TGTGCCAGCAGTTTGGGCAGCCTTAACACCGGGGAGCTGTTTTTT.

At least ten counts were recorded for this clonotype. V usage is TRBV27 and J usage is TRBJ1-2, with D possibly matching TRBD1 (5 bases). The germline V gene has CDR1 MNHEY and CDR2 SMNVEV (reference sequence). V lost 4 bases, J lost 8 bases, and 14 bases lay in between. The CDR3 runs to 13 residues. The CDR3 here is CASSYSGDRGYTF. The CDR3 DNA is TGTGCCAGCAGTTACTCGGGGGATCGGGGCTACACCTTC.

This clonotype was detected ten times or more. This chain links TRBV5-1 with TRBJ2-1; 9 nucleotides align to TRBD1. The V and J ends lost 4 bases and 0 bases, in that order; junction bases with no gene match: 8. The CDR3 is 17 residues long. Germline V gene data show CDR1 as SGHRS and CDR2 as YFSETQ. CDR3 loop: CASSPGQGASSYNEQFF. The CDR3, as DNA: TGCGCCAGCAGCCCGGGACAGGGAGCGAGCTCCTACAATGAGCAGTTCTTC.

There are many counts of this clonotype. CDR3: CASSQRGAGGTNNEQFF. Written as DNA, the CDR3 is TGTGCCAGCAGCCAAAGAGGAGCGGGAGGAACCAACAATGAGCAGTTCTTC. This rearrangement joins TRBV4-2 to TRBJ2-1; 9 bases align to TRBD2. The CDR3 has 17 amino acids. The germline CDR1 and CDR2 sequences are LGHNA and YNFKEQ. V lost 2 bases and J lost 5; bases outside the gene matches: 10.

This clonotype was picked up many times. The chain has TRBV5-1 and TRBJ2-5, with D possibly TRBD2 on 6 matching bases. V was pared by 0 bases and J by 5 bases, with 14 bases between. The CDR3 is 15 residues long. Germline-derived CDR1 and CDR2 are SGHRS and YFSETQ. The CDR3 DNA sequence: TGCGCCAGCAGCTTGGCGCAGGGAGGAGGGGAGACCCAGTACTTC. This sequence encodes CASSLAQGGGETQYF.

This clonotype was found many times. The chain recombines TRBV7-2 with TRBJ2-7, with TRBD2 identical over 7 bases. Per germline, CDR1 SGHTA and CDR2 FQGNSA. The V segment lost 1 base and the J segment 2 bases; nucleotides outside the gene matches: 2. The CDR3 is 14 residues long. This CDR3 is CASSLERGTYEQYV. The CDR3 nucleotides are TGTGCCAGCAGCTTAGAGCGGGGAACCTACGAGCAGTACGTC.

This clonotype was counted ten times or more. This rearrangement joins TRBV5-1 to TRBJ2-3; the D gene is possibly TRBD2 (5 bases). The germline V gene encodes CDR1 SGHRS and CDR2 YFSETQ. CDR3 length equals 13 residues. V was trimmed by 0 bases and J by 6 bases, leaving 8 bases between them. In DNA, the CDR3 is TGCGCCAGCAGCTTGGACAGAGGGGATACGCAGTATTTT. Protein product: CASSLDRGDTQYF.

This clonotype came up many times. The J gene is TRBJ2-3, the V gene TRBV12-3 or TRBV12-4; no clear D. The CDR3 loop spans 12 amino acids. Trimming shortened V by 5 bases and J by 5 bases, and 8 bases separated the two germline ends. DNA for the CDR3: TGTGCCAGCAGTCCGCGAGAAGATACGCAGTATTTT. Translation gives CASSPREDTQYF.

This clonotype has just a few counts. Just one base apart from a much larger clone, this may be a read error. The CDR3 bases are TGTGCCAGCAGTCGGGTTAGCGGGGGGGTCTACGAGCAGTACTTC. Amino acids: CASSRVSGGVYEQYF. The V gene is TRBV25-1, the J gene TRBJ2-7, with 11 bases identical to TRBD2. V shed 5 bases, J shed 3 bases, and the junction held 6 bases outside the gene matches. The CDR3 is made up of 15 amino acids. Germline CDR1 and CDR2: MGHDK and SYGVNS.

This clonotype was detected many times. The chain couples TRBV12-3 or TRBV12-4 to TRBJ2-7; a weak D match, TRBD2 (6 bases). There are 14 residues in the CDR3. The V and J ends lost 6 bases and 0 bases respectively, with 12 bases between them. The CDR3 here is CASRLAFSSYEQYV. The DNA of the CDR3 is TGTGCCAGCAGGCTAGCGTTTAGCTCCTACGAGCAGTACGTC.

This clonotype has ten or more counts. V gene TRBV20-1 combines with J gene TRBJ2-1, with D maybe TRBD1 (6 bases). V lost 0 bases and J lost 4, with 7 bases in between. Germline CDR1 reads DFQATT; CDR2 reads SNEGSKA (reference sequence). The CDR3 spans 13 residues. Here the CDR3 reads CSARDQGYNEQFF. As DNA, the CDR3 is TGCAGTGCTAGAGATCAGGGGTACAATGAGCAGTTCTTC.

This clonotype was recorded many times. The CDR3 region is CASSGTSRNEQFF. DNA for the CDR3: TGTGCCAGCTCCGGGACTAGCAGGAATGAGCAGTTCTTC. The rearrangement uses TRBV18 and TRBJ2-1, with 9 bases lining up with TRBD2. The germline gives CDR1 KGHSH, CDR2 LQKENI. The CDR3 extends over 13 amino acids. V was clipped by 6 bases and J by 7 bases; unmatched bases: 4.